These T cell receptor beta chains were read from a single sample in a study of shared clonotypes between healthy human individuals. This table comes from immunoSEQ multiplex PCR, and its TCRdb copy is limited to in-frame clones, with some not included. The data hold 2 million to 3 million clones, with under 95% observed a single time. The sample comprised naive CD4+ T cells from PBMCs. These receptors were taken from a man aged 18-30 years in good health. Some clones in this sample may be carry-over from other donors' samples. Both conserved end residues are part of each CDR3. A D gene is named only where the DNA matches it firmly. Not all rows give a size; the values are once, few, many and, for expanded clones, a class.

>TRBD2|.|15|TRBJ2-3|TRBV11-2
TGTGCCAGCAGCTTAGCCACTAGCGGGAGGGATACGCAGTATTTT
CASSLATSGRDTQYF
>TRBD1|.|13|TRBJ2-7|TRBV19
TGTGCCAGTAGTATTCGGACAGGGCTCGAGCAGTACTTC
CASSIRTGLEQYF
>.|.|15|TRBJ2-2|TRBV5-1
TGCGCCAGCAGCTCCGGACAATTTAACACCGGGGAGCTGTTTTTT
CASSSGQFNTGELFF
>.|.|17|TRBJ2-6|TRBV2
TGTGCCAGCACGAGGCAGGGCCCACACTCTGGGGCCAACGTCCTGACTTTC
CASTRQGPHSGANVLTF
>TRBD2|.|15|TRBJ2-7|TRBV5-1
TGCGCCAGCAGCGCACTAGCGGAGAGCTCCTACGAGCAGTACTTC
CASSALAESSYEQYF
>TRBD1|.|15|TRBJ2-5|TRBV7-9
TGTGCCAGCAGCCCATTGACAGGGGGACAAGAGACCCAGTACTTC
CASSPLTGGQETQYF
>.|.|19|TRBJ1-4|TRBV1
TGCACCAGCAGCCAAGAAGGCCGCGGCCTGGAGGCGACTAATGAAAAACTGTTTTTT
CTSSQEGRGLEATNEKLFF
>TRBD1|.|16|TRBJ1-2|TRBV10-3
TGTGCCATCAGGGAAAAAAACGGGACAGGGGGCCTCGGCTACACCTTC
CAIREKNGTGGLGYTF
>TRBD2|.|14|TRBJ2-7|TRBV6-6
TGTGCCAGCAGCGTAGCGGGAAGCTCCTACGAGCAGTACTTC
CASSVAGSSYEQYF
>TRBD1|.|15|TRBJ2-5|TRBV7-2
TGTGCCAGCAGCTTATTTCGAGGCAGGGGGGAGACCCAGTACTTC
CASSLFRGRGETQYF
>TRBD1|once|14|TRBJ2-7|TRBV7-6
TGTGCCAGCAGCCGGACAGGGGACTCCTACGAGCAGTACTTC
CASSRTGDSYEQYF
>.|.|15|TRBJ2-2|TRBV5-4
TGTGCCAGCAGTCCCCGGGGGCCCCTTCCCGGGGAGCTGTTTTTT
CASSPRGPLPGELFF
>.|.|13|TRBJ1-2|TRBV11-2
TGTGCCAGCAGCTTAGCTTGGGGGGACGGCTACACCTTC
CASSLAWGDGYTF
>TRBD1|.|15|TRBJ1-2|TRBV5-4
TGTGCCAGCAGCATAGGGACAGGGGCAAACTATGGCTACACCTTC
CASSIGTGANYGYTF
>TRBD2|.|17|TRBJ2-3|TRBV5-1
TGCGCCAGCAGCTTGGATCTAGCGGGAGCTTCCGCAGATACGCAGTATTTT
CASSLDLAGASADTQYF
>TRBD1|.|14|TRBJ1-4|TRBV5-6
TGTGCCAGCAGCTTGGGGACAGGGGGCGGAAAACTGTTTTTT
CASSLGTGGGKLFF
>.|few|11|TRBJ1-1|TRBV27
TGTGCCAGCAGTTTATACGGGGAAGCTTTCTTT
CASSLYGEAFF
>TRBD2|once|14|TRBJ2-7|TRBV2
TGTGCCAGCAGATTAGCGGGAGGGTTCTACGAGCAGTACTTC
CASRLAGGFYEQYF
>.|.|13|TRBJ1-2|TRBV7-2
TGTGCCATTACTGCCATCCCCCGGCGAGGCTACACCTTC
CAITAIPRRGYTF
>.|.|17|TRBJ2-5|TRBV5-4
TGTGCCAGCAGCTTGGACCCCCTCGGGGGTGTGAGGGAGACCCAGTACTTC
CASSLDPLGGVRETQYF